This TCR beta chain appears in the sequencing data of a study of Tregs in tolerant kidney transplant recipients. Unstimulated Tregs (CD4+CD25+CD127-) and CD4+CD25- non-Tregs were sorted from PBMCs. The CDR3 spans 15 residues. Germline CDR1 and CDR2: MNHNS and SASEGT. Deletions cut 8 bases from V and 0 bases from J, with 14 bases between. With respect to this clone: Its antigen is as yet unknown.

Only in-frame clones appear in the TCRdb table, and some are missing; sequencing was by immunoSEQ multiplex PCR. The data hold more than 75,000 clones, with 80% to 95% observed a single time. Study-wide findings and caveats: Biological reproducibility was not directly addressed in this study. The small number of patients limits these findings pending further validation. Nucleotide sequences could not be compared across some patients' samples due to primer changes.

The chain recombines TRBV6-1 with TRBJ1-3; possible D gene TRBD1, 5 bases. The TCR comes from a human donor who received a combined kidney and bone marrow transplant. The sequencing here drew on CD4+ T cells from blood, taken before the transplant. The CDR3 DNA follows: TGTGCCAGCGGGGGACTGGACCTCTCTGGAAACACCATATATTTT. Amino acid sequence: CASGGLDLSGNTIYF.